The 20 T cell receptor beta chains below were found in one sample sequenced in a study of T cells in Graves' hyperthyroidism and ophthalmopathy. Amplification targeted TCR beta CDR3 regions from RNA transcripts. HTBI primers were employed in a first-round RT-PCR of the TCR CDR3. Via MiXCR, TCRdb re-called the multiplex PCR reads, giving one row per CDR3 protein. Counted here are 400,000 to 600,000 distinct CDR3 sequences, less than 25% occurring once; the ten biggest clones make up more than 20%. Sequencing used blood. The receptors come from a young man with Graves' hyperthyroidism.

V usage is TRBV19 and J usage is TRBJ1-1, with TRBD1 matching 7 bases. V gave up 5 bases and J gave up 11 bases; unmatched junction bases: 8. The CDR3 covers 12 residues. In germline, CDR1 is LNHDA, CDR2 SQIVND (reference sequence). CDR3 sequence (DNA): TGTGCCAGTAGTCCCCTAACAGGGGTCGCTTTCTTT. It specifies CASSPLTGVAFF.

This clonotype turned up a few times. The chain combines TRBV6-5 with TRBJ1-1, with TRBD1 identical over 9 bases. Germline V gene data show CDR1 as MNHEY and CDR2 as SVGAGI. V trimming: 0 bases; J trimming: 12 bases; junction bases outside the gene matches: 11. The CDR3 totals 15 residues. The DNA for the CDR3 is TGTGCCAGCAGTTACTCGGGACAGGGAGGGTATGGAACTTTCTTT. Protein: CASSYSGQGGYGTFF.

The chain is built from TRBV28 and TRBJ2-7; no definite D call. Per germline, CDR1 MDHEN and CDR2 SYDVKM. The CDR3 contains 12 residues. Trimming pared 10 bases from V and 6 bases from J, leaving 16 bases between. The CDR3 bases are TGTGCCACTTCGACCGTCCCTGGCGAGCAGTACTTC. Encoded protein: CATSTVPGEQYF.

This clonotype was recorded many times. The DNA of the CDR3 is TGTGCCAGCAGTCCCTGGGGGGCCTCCAGACAGGAGGGGCCTGGCTATGGCTACACCTTC. Protein product: CASSPWGASRQEGPGYGYTF. The genes are TRBV25-1 and TRBJ1-2, with a tentative D call TRBD1 (6 bases). The CDR3 loop spans 20 amino acids. CDR1 and CDR2 (germline): MGHDK, SYGVNS. Between the trimmed V and J ends, which lost 5 bases and 4 bases, there was a span of 32 bases.

This clonotype has a count of ten or more. For the CDR3, the DNA is TGTGCCTCGCTCGGGACGGACTATGGCTACACCTTC. Its translation is CASLGTDYGYTF. The J gene is TRBJ1-2, the V gene TRBV30; TRBD1 might be the D (5 bases). Deletions cut 7 bases from V and 3 bases from J, with 12 bases between. The CDR3 loop spans 12 amino acids. The germline V gene encodes CDR1 GTSNPN and CDR2 SVGIG (reference sequence).

The chain carries TRBV11-2 and TRBJ2-7, with TRBD2 identical over 9 bases. J was trimmed by 4 bases and V by 1 base; bases with no gene match: 11. Germline V gene lookup returns CDR1 SGHAT and CDR2 FQNNGV. CDR3 length: 17 amino acids. Here the CDR3 DNA reads TGTGCCAGCAGCTTAGTCTCTGCTAGCGGGACACCATACGAGCAGTACTTC. Its translation: CASSLVSASGTPYEQYF.

This clonotype occurred many times. This chain links TRBV27 with TRBJ2-5; D is unclear. V lost 4 bases to trimming and J lost 0 bases, with 9 bases between them. Germline V lookup: CDR1 MNHEY, CDR2 SMNVEV (reference sequence). The CDR3 spans 14 residues. The CDR3 sequence: CASSWADHQETQYF. The CDR3 DNA follows: TGTGCCAGCAGTTGGGCCGACCACCAAGAGACCCAGTACTTC.

V and J are TRBV11-2 and TRBJ2-2; weak D call: TRBD1 (6 bases). The CDR3 is 17 residues long. Trimming removed 2 bases from V and 2 bases from J, with 15 bases in between. The germline V gene encodes CDR1 SGHAT and CDR2 FQNNGV. The CDR3 loop reads CASSLTGQKANTGELFF. In DNA form, the CDR3 reads TGTGCCAGCAGCTTAACCGGACAGAAAGCAAACACCGGGGAGCTGTTTTTT.

This clonotype was seen repeatedly, ten times or more. The chain carries TRBV11-1 and TRBJ1-1; the D gene is possibly TRBD1 (5 bases). In germline, CDR1 is SGHAT, CDR2 FQDESV (reference sequence). V dropped 5 bases and J dropped 0 bases, with 22 bases sitting between them. This CDR3 is 18 amino acids long. CDR3 protein: CASSLRQLLTSMNTEAFF. DNA for the CDR3: TGTGCCAGCAGCCTTAGACAGCTCCTAACCTCCATGAACACTGAAGCTTTCTTT.

This clonotype was counted ten times or more. The junction departs from the called germline gene at one end, perhaps through a read error. The V gene is TRBV6-1, the J gene TRBJ2-5, with 8 bases aligning to TRBD2. The CDR3 runs 15 residues. Germline V lookup: CDR1 MNHNS, CDR2 SASEGT. The CDR3: CASSWTSRGGETKYF. The CDR3, as DNA: TGTGCCAGCAGCTGGACTAGCCGGGGGGGAGAGACCAAGTACTTC.

The chain employs TRBV11-2 and TRBJ1-2; 7 bases fit TRBD1. CDR1 SGHAT and CDR2 FQNNGV come from the germline V gene. V lost 1 base, J lost 8 bases, and 7 bases stayed unmatched. CDR3 size: 14 residues. Here the CDR3 DNA reads TGTGCCAGCAGCTTAGCTCCCAGGGGGGAGGGCTACACCTTC. Amino acid sequence: CASSLAPRGEGYTF.

In this sample, this clonotype turned up many times. V is TRBV7-8 and J is TRBJ1-1; 9 nucleotides line up with TRBD1. The CDR3 consists of 15 residues. CDR1 and CDR2 from the germline V gene are SGHVS and FQNEAQ. J lost 5 bases, V lost 7 bases, and 11 bases had no gene match. The CDR3 region has the DNA TGTGCCAGCATGCCCGGGACAGGGAAGGGGACTGAAGCTTTCTTT. Amino acids: CASMPGTGKGTEAFF. The variable domain in full, completed from reference TRBV7-8 and TRBJ1-1, reads GAGVSQSPRYKVAKRGQDVALRCDPISGHVSLFWYQQALGQGPEFLTYFQNEAQLDKSGLPSDRFFAERPEGSVSTLKIQRTQQEDSAVYLCASMPGTGKGTEAFFGQGTRLTVV.

The rearrangement joins TRBV6-1 to TRBJ2-7, with 7 bases that match TRBD1. J lost 2 bases, V lost 5 bases, and 9 bases had no gene match. This CDR3 contains 15 residues. CDR1 is MNHNS, CDR2 SASEGT, per germline. As DNA, the CDR3 is TGTGCCAGCAGTACAAGACAGGGCGGCGCCTACGAGCAGTACTTC. Its translation: CASSTRQGGAYEQYF.

Ten or more counts support this clonotype. The chain couples TRBV27 to TRBJ1-2; 7 nucleotides match TRBD1. The germline V gene encodes CDR1 MNHEY and CDR2 SMNVEV (reference sequence). After removal of 7 bases from V and 7 bases from J, the junction contained 12 bases not matched to a gene. The length of the CDR3 is 14 residues. The CDR3 loop reads CASTSAPGGVGYTF. The CDR3 region has the DNA TGTGCCAGCACGTCCGCCCCAGGGGGAGTTGGCTACACCTTC.

This clonotype occurred a few times. CDR3 in DNA: TGTGCCTGGAGTTTGAGCCGAACCTACGAGCAGTACTTC. This codes for CAWSLSRTYEQYF. This chain connects TRBV30 to TRBJ2-7, with D unresolved. Germline assignment: CDR1 GTSNPN and CDR2 SVGIG (reference sequence). Trimming pared 2 bases from V and 2 bases from J, leaving 10 bases between. The CDR3 sequence is 13 residues long.

The J gene is TRBJ1-2, the V gene TRBV6-1; weak D call: TRBD1 (6 bases). Trimming removed 5 bases at V and 8 bases at J, with 27 bases between. Germline V gene data show CDR1 as MNHNS and CDR2 as SASEGT. This CDR3 is built from 17 residues. CDR3 sequence reads: CASSQWGTRGVSRGYTF. CDR3 nucleotide sequence: TGTGCCAGCAGTCAGTGGGGGACAAGGGGCGTCTCGCGGGGCTACACCTTC.

This clonotype was observed many times. The CDR3: CASSPTWTGSYEQYF. The CDR3 coding sequence is TGTGCCAGCAGTCCAACCTGGACAGGGAGCTACGAGCAGTACTTC. The V gene is TRBV12-3 or TRBV12-4, the J gene TRBJ2-7; 8 bases are a match to TRBD1. Trimming took 5 bases from V and 3 from J; bases not matched to a gene: 9. The CDR3 runs 15 residues.

This clonotype was seen at least ten times. The chain uses TRBV28 and TRBJ1-1; D gene uncertain. Germline V gene data show CDR1 as MDHEN and CDR2 as SYDVKM. This CDR3 has 14 residues. V was cut by 2 bases and J by 8 bases, with 15 bases left in between. CDR3 DNA sequence: TGTGCCAGCAGTTTAGGGCAGGCCGCCCTGGAAGCTTTCTTT. Encoded protein: CASSLGQAALEAFF.

This clonotype was detected a few times. The CDR3 here is CASRREEETQYF. The CDR3 coding sequence is TGTGCCAGCAGGAGGGAAGAGGAGACCCAGTACTTC. The V call is TRBV12-3 or TRBV12-4, the J call TRBJ2-5; a possible D gene is TRBD2 (5 bases). Between the trimmed V and J ends, which lost 6 bases and 5 bases, there was a span of 10 bases. This CDR3 has 12 residues.

This clonotype showed up many times. DNA of the CDR3: TGTGCCAGCAGTGCCGACAGGGGAGAGACCCAGTACTTC. Translation: CASSADRGETQYF. The genes are TRBV2 and TRBJ2-5; TRBD1 agrees at 8 bases. After removal of 4 bases from V and 4 bases from J, the junction contained 2 bases not matched to a gene. Germline V gene data show CDR1 as SNHLY and CDR2 as FYNNEI. The CDR3 loop spans 13 amino acids.